The present T cell receptor beta chain was sequenced within a study of molecular identifiers for immune sequencing clone quantification. MiXCR, applied by TCRdb to the PCR reads, yields one record per CDR3 protein. The sample holds about 10,000 distinct CDR3 sequences, around a fifth seen once. The CDR3 is 12 amino acids. The germline gives CDR1 MDHEN, CDR2 SYDVKM. With 2 bases removed from V and 9 bases from J, the gap between germline ends came to 8 bases. In this sample, this clonotype turned up many times. Material for sequencing was naive CD8+ T cells from blood, with Jurkat cell RNA spiked in. The subset: FACS-sorted CD8+CD4-CCR7+CD45RA+ naive T cells. The receptor was derived from a human donor in good health. Some libraries in this study had Jurkat cell RNA spiked in. The rearrangement joins TRBV28 to TRBJ2-1, with D unresolved. The CDR3 protein is CASSLSVTEQFF. CDR3 nucleotide sequence: TGTGCCAGCAGTTTAAGCGTGACTGAGCAGTTCTTC.